This T cell receptor beta chain appears in the sequencing data of a study of T cells in Graves' hyperthyroidism and ophthalmopathy. Amplified TCR beta CDR3 regions came from RNA transcripts. The HTBI primer set was used in a first-round RT-PCR of the TCR CDR3. TCRdb recomputed calls from the multiplex PCR reads with MiXCR, one row per CDR3 protein. Found here are 300,000 or so distinct CDR3 sequences, 21% of them singletons; the top ten hold over 40%. This clonotype appeared many times. Patients aged 18 to 65 had newly diagnosed hyperthyroidism of under 2 months' duration. The V gene's germline CDR1 is MNHNS and CDR2 SASEGT. CDR3 length: 12 residues. Deletions cut 5 bases from V and 7 bases from J, with 11 bases between.

The chain joins TRBV6-1 to TRBJ1-1; no clear D gene. Material for sequencing was blood. The TCR comes from a woman aged 50 to 60 with Graves' hyperthyroidism. The CDR3 DNA sequence: TGTGCCAGCAGTATTGACACCTATGAAGCTTTCTTT. As protein: CASSIDTYEAFF.